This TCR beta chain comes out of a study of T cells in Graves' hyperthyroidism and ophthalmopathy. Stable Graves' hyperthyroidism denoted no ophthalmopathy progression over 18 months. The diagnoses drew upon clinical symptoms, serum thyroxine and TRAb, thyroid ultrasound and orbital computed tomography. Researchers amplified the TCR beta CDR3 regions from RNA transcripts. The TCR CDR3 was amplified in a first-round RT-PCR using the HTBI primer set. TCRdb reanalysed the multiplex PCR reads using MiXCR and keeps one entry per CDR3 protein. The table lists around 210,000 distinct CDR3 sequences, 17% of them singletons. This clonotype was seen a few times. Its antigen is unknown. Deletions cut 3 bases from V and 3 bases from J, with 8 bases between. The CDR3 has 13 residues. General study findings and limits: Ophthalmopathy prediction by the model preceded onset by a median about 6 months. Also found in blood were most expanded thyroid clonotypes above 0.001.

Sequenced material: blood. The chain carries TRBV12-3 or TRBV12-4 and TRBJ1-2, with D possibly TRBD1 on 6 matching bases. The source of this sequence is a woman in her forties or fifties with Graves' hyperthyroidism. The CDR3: CASSFSGDYGYTF. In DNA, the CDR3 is TGTGCCAGCAGTTTCTCAGGGGACTATGGCTACACCTTC.